These T cell receptor beta chains were read from a single sample in a study of T cell changes during pregnancy in multiple sclerosis. The data were produced by immunoSEQ multiplex PCR, yet TCRdb's version contains in-frame clones alone and is incomplete. The sample has 40,000 to 50,000 clones; 90% are singletons. Sequences were derived from CD8+ T cells from peripheral blood mononuclear cells, sampled in the third trimester of pregnancy. Receptors originate from a female donor with multiple sclerosis, enrolled in a pregnancy study. Both conserved end residues are part of each CDR3. The D gene is left open where the match is weak. Only part of the rows carry a size: once, few, many, or a class if the clone is expanded.

clone_size | j_call | v_call | d_call | cdr3_aa | cdr3_nt
. | TRBJ1-1 | TRBV10-3 | TRBD1 | CAISDPGQVLVGAFF | TGTGCCATCAGTGATCCGGGACAGGTGTTAGTTGGGGCTTTCTTT
. | TRBJ1-2 | TRBV4-2 | . | CASSQEGQKEGYTF | TGTGCCAGCAGCCAAGAGGGGCAGAAGGAAGGCTACACCTTC
. | TRBJ2-7 | TRBV7-9 | . | CASEKQGYEQYF | TGTGCCAGCGAAAAACAGGGCTACGAGCAGTACTTC
. | TRBJ2-7 | TRBV4-3 | TRBD1 | CASSQAGTEEEYEQYF | TGCGCCAGCAGCCAAGCCGGGACAGAAGAAGAGTACGAGCAGTACTTC
. | TRBJ2-7 | TRBV20-1 | . | CSAYLRYEQYF | TGCAGTGCCTACCTACGCTACGAGCAGTACTTC
. | TRBJ1-2 | TRBV19 | TRBD1 | CASSYQGGGYTF | TGTGCCAGTAGTTACCAGGGGGGTGGCTACACCTTC
. | TRBJ2-7 | TRBV27 | . | CASGRSGLTYEQYF | TGTGCCAGCGGGAGGAGCGGGTTAACCTACGAGCAGTACTTC
. | TRBJ2-3 | TRBV7-9 | . | CASSLAREIADTQYF | TGTGCCAGCAGCTTAGCGCGCGAGATCGCAGATACGCAGTATTTT
. | TRBJ2-5 | TRBV6-4 | TRBD2 | CASSESSGGGLETQYF | TGTGCCAGCAGTGAATCTAGTGGGGGGGGTCTGGAGACCCAGTACTTC
. | TRBJ2-3 | TRBV7-9 | . | CASSPGGESGRLDTQYF | TGTGCCAGCAGCCCAGGAGGAGAGAGCGGTCGGCTAGATACGCAGTATTTT
. | TRBJ2-1 | TRBV2 | . | CASKEYYNEQFF | TGTGCCAGCAAGGAGTATTACAATGAGCAGTTCTTC
once | TRBJ2-1 | TRBV27 | TRBD2 | CASSQWTSGGASSYNEQFF | TGTGCCAGCAGTCAATGGACTAGCGGGGGGGCCAGCTCCTACAATGAGCAGTTCTTC
. | TRBJ2-7 | TRBV13 | . | CASSFGSSSEQYF | TGTGCCAGCAGCTTTGGTTCCTCGAGCGAGCAGTACTTC
. | TRBJ2-1 | TRBV6-5 | . | CATKTRRGGNEQFF | TGTGCCACCAAAACGAGGCGGGGTGGAAATGAGCAGTTCTTC
. | TRBJ1-2 | TRBV28 | . | CASSLLGELNYGYTF | TGTGCCAGCAGTTTGCTTGGGGAGTTAAACTATGGCTACACCTTC
. | TRBJ1-1 | TRBV27 | . | CASSLGRGTEAFF | TGTGCCAGCAGTTTGGGGAGAGGGACTGAAGCTTTCTTT
. | TRBJ1-2 | TRBV2 | TRBD1 | CASRDRQGFFYGYTF | TGTGCCAGCAGAGACAGACAGGGATTTTTCTATGGCTACACCTTC
once | TRBJ2-2 | TRBV5-4 | TRBD2 | CASSLRGSSTGELFF | TGTGCCAGCAGCTTGCGCGGGAGTAGTACCGGGGAGCTGTTTTTT
few | TRBJ1-1 | TRBV30 | . | CAWSPPEGGTEAFF | TGTGCCTGGAGTCCACCAGAGGGTGGCACTGAAGCTTTCTTT
few | TRBJ2-2 | TRBV11-3 | TRBD2 | CASGVGGGTGELFF | TGTGCCAGCGGAGTGGGGGGAGGGACCGGGGAGCTGTTTTTT
. | TRBJ1-4 | TRBV9 | TRBD1 | CASSVGDREREKLFF | TGTGCCAGCAGCGTAGGGGACAGGGAACGTGAAAAACTGTTTTTT
. | TRBJ2-7 | TRBV4-1 | TRBD2 | CASSQVREGLAGDYEQYF | TGCGCCAGCAGCCAAGTACGCGAAGGACTAGCGGGAGACTACGAGCAGTACTTC
. | TRBJ1-1 | TRBV19 | . | CASSIGSGMNTEAFF | TGTGCCAGTAGTATTGGAAGCGGGATGAACACTGAAGCTTTCTTT
. | TRBJ2-6 | TRBV7-9 | . | CASSPSTGSPGANVLTF | TGTGCCAGCAGCCCCTCCACAGGTTCACCTGGGGCCAACGTCCTGACTTTC
. | TRBJ2-1 | TRBV7-8 | TRBD2 | CASSLVPGLADSYNEQFF | TGTGCCAGCAGCTTAGTCCCAGGACTAGCGGATTCCTACAATGAGCAGTTCTTC
. | TRBJ1-2 | TRBV2 | . | CASSESFRDNGGYTF | TGTGCCAGCAGTGAATCTTTTAGGGACAATGGTGGCTACACCTTC
. | TRBJ2-1 | TRBV9 | . | CASSVRDSYNEQFF | TGTGCCAGCAGCGTCCGGGACTCTTACAATGAGCAGTTCTTC
. | TRBJ2-3 | TRBV30 | . | CAWLLAEASTDTQYF | TGTGCCTGGCTTCTAGCAGAAGCTAGCACAGATACGCAGTATTTT
. | TRBJ2-3 | TRBV7-2 | . | CASSLAGGSGNTQYF | TGTGCCAGCAGCTTAGCGGGTGGGTCGGGTAATACGCAGTATTTT
. | TRBJ2-7 | TRBV9 | . | CASSVGGGYDYEQYF | TGTGCCAGCAGCGTAGGGGGCGGATATGACTACGAGCAGTACTTC
. | TRBJ2-3 | TRBV16 | . | CASSLLGGSTDTQYF | TGTGCCAGCAGCCTGCTCGGCGGGAGCACAGATACGCAGTATTTT
once | TRBJ2-7 | TRBV30 | TRBD1 | CAWSVLLGQGAYEQYF | TGTGCCTGGAGTGTGCTACTGGGCCAGGGGGCCTACGAGCAGTACTTC
. | TRBJ2-7 | TRBV7-8 | TRBD1 | CASSLVVGDRLTYEQYF | TGTGCCAGCAGCTTAGTAGTGGGGGACAGGCTAACCTACGAGCAGTACTTC
. | TRBJ1-2 | TRBV27 | TRBD1 | CATWGQGIHYGYTF | TGTGCCACCTGGGGACAGGGGATCCACTATGGCTACACCTTC
. | TRBJ2-2 | TRBV5-1 | TRBD2 | CASSSGLAGAGGTGELFF | TGCGCCAGCAGCTCTGGACTAGCGGGGGCCGGGGGCACCGGGGAGCTGTTTTTT
. | TRBJ2-5 | TRBV19 | TRBD2 | CASSIGLAGQTQYF | TGTGCCAGTAGCATAGGTCTAGCGGGACAGACCCAGTACTTC
. | TRBJ2-3 | TRBV6-4 | TRBD2 | CASSELAGSTDTQYF | TGTGCCAGCAGTGAATTAGCGGGGAGCACAGATACGCAGTATTTT
few | TRBJ2-5 | TRBV5-6 | . | CASSLEQGGETQYF | TGTGCCAGCAGCTTGGAACAGGGCGGAGAGACCCAGTACTTC
. | TRBJ2-1 | TRBV29-1 | . | CSVEDGNRLVYNEQFF | TGCAGCGTTGAAGACGGAAATAGACTGGTCTACAATGAGCAGTTCTTC
. | TRBJ2-1 | TRBV9 | TRBD2 | CASSEGLAGGDNEQFF | TGTGCCAGCAGCGAGGGACTAGCGGGAGGGGACAATGAGCAGTTCTTC
. | TRBJ2-7 | TRBV6-5 | TRBD1 | CASSSGGEGPYEQYF | TGTGCCAGCAGCTCAGGGGGCGAAGGGCCTTACGAGCAGTACTTC
. | TRBJ2-7 | TRBV9 | TRBD1 | CASSVTGGEQYF | TGTGCCAGCAGCGTTACAGGGGGCGAGCAGTACTTC
. | TRBJ2-3 | TRBV13 | . | CASSPPSTDTQYF | TGTGCCAGCAGCCCCCCTAGCACAGATACGCAGTATTTT
. | TRBJ2-2 | TRBV4-2 | . | CASSQEGGGDYLNTGELFF | TGTGCCAGCAGCCAAGAGGGGGGCGGGGACTACCTAAACACCGGGGAGCTGTTTTTT
. | TRBJ1-2 | TRBV7-9 | . | CASSSDSYGYTF | TGTGCCAGCAGCTCCGACAGCTATGGCTACACCTTC
. | TRBJ2-5 | TRBV28 | . | CASNKGVETQYF | TGTGCCAGCAACAAGGGGGTAGAGACCCAGTACTTC
. | TRBJ1-1 | TRBV4-3 | . | CASSQDVEGTEAFF | TGCGCCAGCAGCCAGGACGTCGAGGGCACTGAAGCTTTCTTT
few | TRBJ2-1 | TRBV10-3 | TRBD2 | CAISESTSEDNEQFF | TGTGCCATCAGTGAGTCGACTAGCGAAGACAATGAGCAGTTCTTC
few | TRBJ1-5 | TRBV19 | TRBD1 | CASLSHWDSFNQPQHF | TGTGCCAGTCTTTCCCATTGGGACAGCTTCAATCAGCCCCAGCATTTT
once | TRBJ2-7 | TRBV4-1 | . | CASSQSPGLYEQYF | TGCGCCAGCAGCCAATCGCCAGGGCTTTACGAGCAGTACTTC